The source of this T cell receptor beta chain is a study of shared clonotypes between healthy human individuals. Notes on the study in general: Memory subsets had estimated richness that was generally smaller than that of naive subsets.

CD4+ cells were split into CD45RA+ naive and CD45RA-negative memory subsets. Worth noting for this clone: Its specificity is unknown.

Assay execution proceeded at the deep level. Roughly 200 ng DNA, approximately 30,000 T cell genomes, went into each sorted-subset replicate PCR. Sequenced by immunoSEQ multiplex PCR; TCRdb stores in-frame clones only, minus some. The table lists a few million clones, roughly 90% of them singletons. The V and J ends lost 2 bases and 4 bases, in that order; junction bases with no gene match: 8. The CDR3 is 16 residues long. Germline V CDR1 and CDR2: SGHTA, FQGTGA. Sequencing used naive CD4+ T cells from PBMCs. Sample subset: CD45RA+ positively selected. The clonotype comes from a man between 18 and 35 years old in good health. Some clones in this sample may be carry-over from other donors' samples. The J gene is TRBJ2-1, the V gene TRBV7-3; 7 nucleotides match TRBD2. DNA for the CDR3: TGTGCCAGCAGCTTAGGAGGGGCGGGAGAATACAATGAGCAGTTCTTC. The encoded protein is CASSLGGAGEYNEQFF.